Listed below are T cell receptor beta chains from one sample, sequenced in a study of PD-L1 blockade in urothelial cancer. Sequencing was performed with immunoSEQ multiplex PCR; in TCRdb, only in-frame clones are kept and a portion is missing. The sample gives about 29,000 clones, about 89% of which show up once; around 3.2% is in the top ten. The sequencing used PBMCs, collected around atezolizumab (anti-PD-L1) treatment. The origin of the receptors is a man aged 45-65 years with urothelial cancer. Both conserved end residues are trimmed from each CDR3.

j_gene: TRBJ1-2; v_gene: TRBV5-1; CDR3aa: ASSLDPGSQTHLDGYT
j_gene: TRBJ2-7; v_gene: TRBV2; CDR3aa: ASSPLEDEQY
j_gene: TRBJ2-3; v_gene: TRBV28; CDR3aa: ASRRGGGPSLY
j_gene: TRBJ1-3; v_gene: TRBV7-9; CDR3aa: ASSSGQGVDTIY
j_gene: TRBJ2-7; v_gene: TRBV29-1; CDR3aa: SVEGTSASYEQY
j_gene: TRBJ1-6; v_gene: TRBV10-3; CDR3aa: AADGGDSPLH
j_gene: TRBJ2-7; v_gene: TRBV6-5; CDR3aa: ASSYSRVGYEQY
j_gene: TRBJ2-3; v_gene: TRBV11-2; CDR3aa: ASSQRVHTQY
j_gene: TRBJ2-7; v_gene: TRBV5-8; CDR3aa: ASSLTGGRYEQY
j_gene: TRBJ1-2; v_gene: TRBV6-6; CDR3aa: ASSYSETGTNYGYT
j_gene: TRBJ2-1; v_gene: TRBV28; CDR3aa: ASSFFLTGTPSSYNEQF
j_gene: TRBJ2-7; v_gene: TRBV11-2; CDR3aa: ASSLRLAGAFPYEQY
j_gene: TRBJ1-1; v_gene: TRBV6-5; CDR3aa: ASSPRTGRNTEAF
j_gene: TRBJ2-2; v_gene: TRBV2; CDR3aa: ASSGRQPGQGTTGELF
j_gene: TRBJ2-7; v_gene: TRBV5-4; CDR3aa: ASSLGGLASSYEQY
j_gene: TRBJ1-1; v_gene: TRBV19; CDR3aa: ASSIEQQTEAF
j_gene: TRBJ1-1; v_gene: TRBV19; CDR3aa: ASSISRDRVNTEAF
j_gene: TRBJ2-1; v_gene: TRBV7-9; CDR3aa: ASSSVARSSYNEQF
j_gene: TRBJ1-1; v_gene: TRBV7-3; CDR3aa: ASSRDRENTEAF
j_gene: TRBJ1-2; v_gene: TRBV30; CDR3aa: AWSTVKGAYGYT
j_gene: TRBJ2-5; v_gene: TRBV27; CDR3aa: ASSSPQQRESREETQY
j_gene: TRBJ2-7; v_gene: TRBV30; CDR3aa: AWSVQGAYEQY
j_gene: TRBJ1-2; v_gene: TRBV25-1; CDR3aa: ASSERDGQGAGYT
j_gene: TRBJ2-5; v_gene: TRBV6-6; CDR3aa: ASSYFRTGPEGQY
j_gene: TRBJ2-7; v_gene: TRBV27; CDR3aa: ASSLSESFGEQY
j_gene: TRBJ2-3; v_gene: TRBV6-1; CDR3aa: ASSGLNWNLETDTQY
j_gene: TRBJ1-5; v_gene: TRBV2; CDR3aa: ASSDQGALGQPQH
j_gene: TRBJ2-5; v_gene: TRBV7-9; CDR3aa: ASSLAGTSGPETQY
j_gene: TRBJ2-5; v_gene: TRBV6-5; CDR3aa: ASSVLIGVETQY
j_gene: TRBJ2-1; v_gene: TRBV11-2; CDR3aa: ASSYRDRVYNEQF
j_gene: TRBJ1-2; v_gene: TRBV5-1; CDR3aa: ASSQIPSDYGYT
j_gene: TRBJ2-5; v_gene: TRBV9; CDR3aa: ASSARDRAIWYQETQY
j_gene: TRBJ2-5; v_gene: TRBV6-6; CDR3aa: ASSHGTAQETQY
j_gene: TRBJ1-4; v_gene: TRBV6-5; CDR3aa: ASSYDAVGYEKLF
j_gene: TRBJ2-7; v_gene: TRBV6-6; CDR3aa: ASSSDSRATYEQY
j_gene: TRBJ2-1; v_gene: TRBV6-4; CDR3aa: ASSDSPEGEQF
j_gene: TRBJ1-6; v_gene: TRBV7-3; CDR3aa: ASSLKGGDGSPLH
j_gene: TRBJ2-1; v_gene: TRBV6-5; CDR3aa: ASSYSWQGYNEQF
j_gene: TRBJ2-3; v_gene: TRBV4-1; CDR3aa: ASSQAGTDTQY
j_gene: TRBJ1-1; v_gene: TRBV4-3; CDR3aa: ASSQESRTATSGAYTEAF
j_gene: TRBJ2-3; v_gene: TRBV7-9; CDR3aa: ASSLSSGSTDTQY
j_gene: TRBJ2-7; v_gene: TRBV6-5; CDR3aa: ASSYGTNYEQY
j_gene: TRBJ1-4; v_gene: TRBV6-5; CDR3aa: ASGTGVGEKLF
j_gene: TRBJ1-5; v_gene: TRBV30; CDR3aa: AWQGGGQPQH
j_gene: TRBJ1-2; v_gene: TRBV2; CDR3aa: ASPSERLAGYT
j_gene: TRBJ2-2; v_gene: TRBV18; CDR3aa: ASSTGNPTNTGELF
j_gene: TRBJ2-1; v_gene: TRBV9; CDR3aa: ASSVDLRVRGGNNEQF
j_gene: TRBJ1-5; v_gene: TRBV5-8; CDR3aa: ASSSAGADQPQH
j_gene: TRBJ1-6; v_gene: TRBV5-1; CDR3aa: ASSLDIRGPSSYNSPLH
j_gene: TRBJ2-5; v_gene: TRBV5-4; CDR3aa: ASRTSGSQETQY
j_gene: TRBJ2-5; v_gene: TRBV7-9; CDR3aa: ASSLTRRMGETQY
j_gene: TRBJ1-4; v_gene: TRBV7-9; CDR3aa: ASSFGRATNEKLF
j_gene: TRBJ1-1; v_gene: TRBV5-4; CDR3aa: ASSLGAGGTEAF
j_gene: TRBJ2-1; v_gene: TRBV20-1; CDR3aa: SATDNEQF